The 26 T cell receptor beta chains presented below share a single source sample, sequenced in a study of blood T cell repertoires in COVID-19. Measured with immunoSEQ multiplex PCR; TCRdb has only the in-frame clones, and not every one. The data hold a few hundred thousand clones, with around 90% observed a single time. What was sequenced was peripheral blood. The receptors were gathered from a man aged 50-60 years with active or convalescent COVID-19.

This clone occurred a few times. The chain is built from TRBV11-2 and TRBJ2-7, with 10 bases that match TRBD2. CDR1 is SGHAT and CDR2 is FQNNGV in the germline V gene. There are 14 residues in the CDR3. Trimming at V came to 5 bases and at J to 5 bases, leaving 6 bases not matched to a gene. Here the CDR3 DNA reads TGTGCCAGCAGCCCCGGGACTAGCGATAACGAGCAGTACTTC. This gives the protein CASSPGTSDNEQYF.

The J gene is TRBJ2-5, the V gene TRBV4-3; the D gene is possibly TRBD1 (6 bases). V shed 6 bases and J shed 3 bases, with 8 bases lying between them. The CDR3 consists of 12 residues. CDR1 and CDR2 (germline): LGHNA, YSLEER. As DNA, the CDR3 is TGCGCCAGCAGTCGGGACAAAGAGACCCAGTACTTC. Encoded protein: CASSRDKETQYF.

The V call is TRBV19, the J call TRBJ1-1, with a tentative D call TRBD1 (6 bases). The CDR3 has 13 amino acids. Germline V lookup: CDR1 LNHDA, CDR2 SQIVND (reference sequence). Trimming pared 4 bases from V and 7 bases from J, leaving 13 bases between. Here the CDR3 DNA reads TGTGCCAGTAGTACACTTTGGACAGATGAAGCTTTCTTT. Translated: CASSTLWTDEAFF.

The CDR3 is CASSSQGGEQFF. The CDR3 DNA follows: TGTGCCAGCAGTTCCCAGGGGGGTGAGCAGTTCTTC. The rearrangement links TRBV6-5 to TRBJ2-1, with D tentatively TRBD1 (7 bases). There are 12 residues in the CDR3. The V gene's germline CDR1 is MNHEY and CDR2 SVGAGI. The ends were cut back, 4 bases at V and 9 bases at J, with 10 bases in the middle.

The chain has TRBV6-6 and TRBJ1-5; 9 nucleotides agree with TRBD1. The germline V gene has CDR1 MNHNY and CDR2 SVGAGI (reference sequence). CDR3 length equals 15 residues. V trimming: 6 bases; J trimming: 2 bases; junction bases outside the gene matches: 5. This CDR3 is CASRQDRGGNQPQHF. The CDR3 DNA reads TGTGCCAGCAGACAGGACAGGGGAGGCAATCAGCCCCAGCATTTT.

The sample holds a few counts of this clone. The chain couples TRBV27 to TRBJ1-1, with D perhaps TRBD1 (6 bases). Germline CDR1 reads MNHEY; CDR2 reads SMNVEV (reference sequence). The CDR3 spans 15 residues. Trimming removed 5 bases at V and 0 bases at J, with 13 bases between. The CDR3: CASSQDRILNTEAFF. DNA for the CDR3: TGTGCCAGCAGTCAAGACAGGATTCTGAACACTGAAGCTTTCTTT.

This chain joins TRBV28 and TRBJ2-7; 11 bases fit TRBD2. The CDR3 sequence is 16 residues long. Per germline, CDR1 MDHEN and CDR2 SYDVKM. V trimming: 1 base; J trimming: 1 base; junction bases outside the gene matches: 3. DNA of the CDR3: TGTGCCAGCAGTTTATTGGGGACTAGCGGTTCCTACGAGCAGTACTTC. This sequence encodes CASSLLGTSGSYEQYF.

This clone occurred a few times. This chain joins TRBV27 and TRBJ1-1, with D perhaps matching TRBD1 (6 bases). Trimming took off 5 bases at V and 7 bases at J, with 11 bases between the two ends. The CDR3 runs to 12 residues. Germline-derived CDR1 and CDR2 are MNHEY and SMNVEV (reference sequence). The CDR3 protein is CASSHAQGEAFF. The DNA for the CDR3 is TGTGCCAGCAGTCACGCACAGGGTGAAGCTTTCTTT.

The sample holds a few counts of this clone. The chain carries TRBV2 and TRBJ2-1; D unresolved. Trimming removed 5 bases at V and 4 bases at J, with 6 bases between. The CDR3 totals 12 residues. Germline CDR1 is SNHLY and CDR2 is FYNNEI. The CDR3 coding sequence is TGTGCCAGCAGTCGCGAATACAATGAGCAGTTCTTC. Protein product: CASSREYNEQFF.

The gene calls are TRBV7-9 and TRBJ2-1; no reliable D call. Germline V CDR1 and CDR2: SEHNR, FQNEAQ (reference sequence). Trimming removed 1 base at V and 7 bases at J, with 5 bases between. The CDR3 totals 12 residues. DNA of the CDR3: TGTGCCAGCAGCTTAGTACTGAATGAGCAGTTCTTC. Translating gives CASSLVLNEQFF.

V gene TRBV28 combines with J gene TRBJ2-3; no firm D call. Trimming took 5 bases from V and 7 from J, leaving 19 bases between them. Germline V lookup: CDR1 MDHEN, CDR2 SYDVKM. The CDR3 runs to 15 residues. The CDR3 region is CASSKTANSDYTQYF. The CDR3, as DNA: TGTGCCAGCAGTAAGACTGCGAATTCCGATTATACGCAGTATTTT.

The chain carries TRBV6-2 or TRBV6-3 and TRBJ2-5, with D maybe TRBD2 (6 bases). Germline V gives CDR1 MNHEY, CDR2 SVGEGT. Trimming left V 4 bases short and J 5 bases short, with 17 bases between. This CDR3 contains 15 residues. CDR3 in amino acids: CASSWERGNFETQYF. The CDR3 DNA sequence: TGTGCCAGCAGTTGGGAACGGGGGAACTTTGAGACCCAGTACTTC.

The V and J genes are TRBV7-2 and TRBJ2-3; 12 bases are a match to TRBD2. J lost 11 bases, V lost 5 bases, and 17 bases had no gene match. From germline, CDR1 is SGHTA and CDR2 FQGNSA. The CDR3 spans 17 residues. CDR3 in DNA: TGTGCCAGCAGCGCCCCGACTAGCGGGGGACCCCATGGGAAGCAGTATTTT. It is translated as CASSAPTSGGPHGKQYF.

The rearrangement joins TRBV6-6 to TRBJ2-2; 10 nucleotides align to TRBD2. Germline values: CDR1 MNHNY, CDR2 SVGAGI (reference sequence). CDR3 length: 18 amino acids. The V segment lost 6 bases and the J segment 6 bases; nucleotides outside the gene matches: 16. The DNA for the CDR3 is TGTGCCAGCAGCCGACCCCCCAGCGGGGGGGCCGGCGCCGGGGAGCTGTTTTTT. This gives the protein CASSRPPSGGAGAGELFF.

This chain links TRBV30 with TRBJ2-6; the match to TRBD1 covers 10 bases. The J segment lost 2 bases and the V segment lost 5 bases, leaving 9 bases of the junction unmatched. Germline CDR1 GTSNPN, CDR2 SVGIG (reference sequence). This CDR3 spans 17 amino acids. This CDR3 reads CAWGPGQGTPGANVLTF. The CDR3 DNA is TGTGCCTGGGGGCCGGGACAGGGGACTCCTGGGGCCAACGTCCTGACTTTC.

V usage is TRBV6-5 and J usage is TRBJ2-7; D is possibly TRBD1 (5 bases). CDR1 and CDR2 (germline): MNHEY, SVGAGI. The CDR3 runs 12 residues. V was shortened by 2 bases and J by 7 bases, with 9 bases between the two germline ends. CDR3 amino acids: CASSYQGGEQYF. For the CDR3, the DNA is TGTGCCAGCAGTTACCAGGGTGGTGAGCAGTACTTC.

CDR3 sequence: CASSPPRGDYTEAFF. The CDR3 DNA reads TGTGCCAGCAGTCCCCCCAGGGGCGATTACACTGAAGCTTTCTTT. The chain uses TRBV6-2 or TRBV6-3 and TRBJ1-1; a weak D match, TRBD1 (6 bases). Germline assignment: CDR1 MNHEY and CDR2 SVGEGT. The V and J ends lost 5 bases and 3 bases respectively, with 16 bases between them. The CDR3 runs to 15 residues.

This clone was counted once. The chain carries TRBV2 and TRBJ1-2; a weak D match, TRBD1 (6 bases). The CDR3 sequence is 14 residues long. The V gene lost 6 bases and the J gene lost 13 bases, with 24 bases spanning the gap. Germline V gene lookup returns CDR1 SNHLY and CDR2 FYNNEI. The CDR3: CASRGTAPTKGGTF. CDR3 in DNA: TGTGCCAGCAGAGGGACGGCACCGACTAAAGGGGGCACCTTC.

The J gene is TRBJ2-1, the V gene TRBV5-1; 7 bases are shared with TRBD1. Germline lookup yields CDR1 SGHRS and CDR2 YFSETQ. The CDR3 spans 15 residues. With 6 bases clipped from V and 3 bases from J, the junction kept 9 bases outside the gene matches. In DNA form, the CDR3 reads TGCGCCAGCACGGACCGGGACAGATACTACAATGAGCAGTTCTTC. The encoded protein is CASTDRDRYYNEQFF. The full variable domain, with the rest looked up from reference TRBV5-1 and TRBJ2-1, is KAGVTQTPRYLIKTRGQQVTLSCSPISGHRSVSWYQQTPGQGLQFLFEYFSETQRNKGNFPGRFSGRQFSNSRSEMNVSTLELGDSALYLCASTDRDRYYNEQFFGPGTRLTVL.

V usage is TRBV5-4 and J usage is TRBJ1-5; 7 bases align to TRBD1. Germline-derived CDR1 and CDR2 are SGHNT and YYREEE (reference sequence). Trimming at V came to 5 bases and at J to 4 bases, leaving 9 bases not matched to a gene. The CDR3 is 15 amino acids. The CDR3 here is CASSFGGGQNQPQHF. The CDR3 bases are TGTGCCAGCAGTTTTGGAGGGGGCCAAAATCAGCCCCAGCATTTT.

The CDR3 here is CASSKEGTGRSPLHF. CDR3 in DNA: TGTGCCAGCAGCAAGGAAGGGACAGGGCGGTCACCCCTCCACTTT. This chain links TRBV7-2 with TRBJ1-6; 9 bases line up with TRBD1. The V and J ends lost 5 bases and 10 bases, in that order; junction bases with no gene match: 9. The germline CDR1 and CDR2 sequences are SGHTA and FQGNSA. This CDR3 spans 15 amino acids.

The chain has TRBV18 and TRBJ1-3; 10 bases fit TRBD1. This CDR3 has 17 residues. V shed 3 bases, J shed 5 bases, and the junction held 10 bases outside the gene matches. Germline V gene data show CDR1 as KGHSH and CDR2 as LQKENI. The CDR3 DNA sequence: TGTGCCAGCTCACCTAAGAACCCGGGACAGGGGCGAAACACCATATATTTT. Translation gives CASSPKNPGQGRNTIYF.

The rearrangement links TRBV2 to TRBJ2-2; weak D call: TRBD2 (6 bases). Germline values: CDR1 SNHLY, CDR2 FYNNEI. This CDR3 region has 15 residues. Trimming took off 3 bases at V and 1 base at J, with 9 bases between the two ends. CDR3 nucleotide sequence: TGTGCCAGCAGTGACCGACTAGGGAACACCGGGGAGCTGTTTTTT. This gives the protein CASSDRLGNTGELFF.

The rearrangement links TRBV7-3 to TRBJ2-1; TRBD2 matches 10 bases. Germline V gene data show CDR1 as SGHTA and CDR2 as FQGTGA. V was pared by 2 bases and J by 1 base, with 2 bases of the junction left unmatched. The CDR3 has 16 amino acids. CDR3 sequence reads: CASSLETSGSYNEQFF. The CDR3 DNA reads as TGTGCCAGCAGCTTAGAGACTAGCGGGTCCTACAATGAGCAGTTCTTC.

This clone appeared a few times. This chain uses TRBV18 with TRBJ2-7; TRBD2 aligns across 8 bases. The germline gives CDR1 KGHSH, CDR2 LQKENI. The CDR3 has 14 residues. Trimming at V came to 3 bases and at J to 2 bases, leaving 3 bases not matched to a gene. The CDR3 DNA reads TGTGCCAGCTCACCGCTTAGCGGGACCTACGAGCAGTACTTC. The encoded protein is CASSPLSGTYEQYF.

There are a few counts of this clone. The chain employs TRBV28 and TRBJ2-1; D may be TRBD2 (5 bases). Trimming left V 2 bases short and J 4 bases short, with 12 bases between. CDR1 is MDHEN and CDR2 is SYDVKM in the germline V gene. The CDR3 extends over 15 amino acids. CDR3 sequence reads: CASSLGGRQYNEQFF. The CDR3 coding sequence is TGTGCCAGCAGTTTAGGCGGGCGGCAGTACAATGAGCAGTTCTTC.